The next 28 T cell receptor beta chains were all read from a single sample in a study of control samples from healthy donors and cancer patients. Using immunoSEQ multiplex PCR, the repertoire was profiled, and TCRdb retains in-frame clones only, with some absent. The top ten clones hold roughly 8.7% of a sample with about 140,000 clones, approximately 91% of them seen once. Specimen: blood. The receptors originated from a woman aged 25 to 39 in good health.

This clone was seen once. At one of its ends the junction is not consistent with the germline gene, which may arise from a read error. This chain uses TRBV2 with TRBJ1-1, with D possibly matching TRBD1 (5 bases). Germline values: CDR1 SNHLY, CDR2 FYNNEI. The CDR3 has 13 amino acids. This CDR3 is CASSEATSTGRDF. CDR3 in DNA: TGTGCCAGCAGTGAAGCGACTTCAACCGGCAGGGACTTT.

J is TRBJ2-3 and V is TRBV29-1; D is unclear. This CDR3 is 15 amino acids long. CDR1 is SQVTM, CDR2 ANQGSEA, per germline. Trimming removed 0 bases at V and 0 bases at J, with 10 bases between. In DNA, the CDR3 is TGCAGCGTTGAAGACCAGCGTCCTAGCACAGATACGCAGTATTTT. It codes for CSVEDQRPSTDTQYF.

The DNA for the CDR3 is TGTGCCAGCAGCCAAGAATTTGGCACAGGGGTCACCGGGGAGCTGTTTTTT. Protein product: CASSQEFGTGVTGELFF. The rearrangement links TRBV14 to TRBJ2-2; 7 nucleotides agree with TRBD1. Germline assignment: CDR1 SGHDN and CDR2 FVKESK. V lost 0 bases, J lost 4 bases, and 8 bases stayed unmatched. This CDR3 contains 17 residues.

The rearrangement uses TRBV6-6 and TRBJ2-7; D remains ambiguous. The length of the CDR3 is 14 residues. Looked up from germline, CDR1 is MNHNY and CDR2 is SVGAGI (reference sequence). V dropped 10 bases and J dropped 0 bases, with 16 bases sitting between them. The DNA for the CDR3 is TGTGCCACCGCTGTAGGTGCGAGCTCCTACGAGCAGTACTTC. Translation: CATAVGASSYEQYF.

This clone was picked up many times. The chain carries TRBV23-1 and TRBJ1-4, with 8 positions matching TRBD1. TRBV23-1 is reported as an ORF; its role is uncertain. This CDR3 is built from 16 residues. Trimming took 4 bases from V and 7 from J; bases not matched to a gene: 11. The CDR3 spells CASSRCRGRVGEKLFF. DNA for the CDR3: TGCGCCAGCAGTCGTTGCAGGGGGCGAGTAGGTGAAAAACTGTTTTTT.

CDR3 bases: TGTGCCAGCAGTGCTGCGGGAGTTAGCACAGATACGCAGTATTTT. Protein: CASSAAGVSTDTQYF. This chain connects TRBV2 to TRBJ2-3, with 7 bases lining up with TRBD2. Germline V CDR1 and CDR2: SNHLY, FYNNEI. Unmatched junction bases numbered 4, after V lost 4 bases and J lost 0 bases. This CDR3 is built from 15 residues. Using reference TRBV2 and TRBJ2-3 for the parts outside the CDR3, the full variable domain is EPEVTQTPSHQVTQMGQEVILRCVPISNHLYFYWYRQILGQKVEFLVSFYNNEISEKSEIFDDQFSVERPDGSNFTLKIRSTKLEDSAMYFCASSAAGVSTDTQYFGPGTRLTVL.

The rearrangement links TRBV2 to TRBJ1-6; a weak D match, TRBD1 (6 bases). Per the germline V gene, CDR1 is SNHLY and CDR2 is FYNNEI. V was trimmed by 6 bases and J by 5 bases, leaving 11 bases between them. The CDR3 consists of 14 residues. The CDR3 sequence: CASRETGNNSPLHF. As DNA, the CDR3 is TGTGCCAGCAGGGAAACAGGGAATAATTCACCCCTCCACTTT.

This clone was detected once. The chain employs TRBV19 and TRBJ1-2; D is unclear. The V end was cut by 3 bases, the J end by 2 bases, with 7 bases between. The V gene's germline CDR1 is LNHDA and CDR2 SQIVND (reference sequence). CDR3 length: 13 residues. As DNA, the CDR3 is TGTGCCAGTAGTATTGCCCTAAACTATGGCTACACCTTC. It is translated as CASSIALNYGYTF. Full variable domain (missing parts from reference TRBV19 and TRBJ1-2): DGGITQSPKYLFRKEGQNVTLSCEQNLNHDAMYWYRQDPGQGLRLIYYSQIVNDFQKGDIAEGYSVSREKKESFPLTVTSAQKNPTAFYLCASSIALNYGYTFGSGTRLTVV.

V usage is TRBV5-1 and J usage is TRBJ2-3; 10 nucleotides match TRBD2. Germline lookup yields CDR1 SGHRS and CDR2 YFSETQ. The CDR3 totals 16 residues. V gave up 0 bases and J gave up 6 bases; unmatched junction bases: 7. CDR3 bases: TGCGCCAGCAGCTTGGCCGTAGCGGGAGGACAGGATACGCAGTATTTT. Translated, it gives CASSLAVAGGQDTQYF.

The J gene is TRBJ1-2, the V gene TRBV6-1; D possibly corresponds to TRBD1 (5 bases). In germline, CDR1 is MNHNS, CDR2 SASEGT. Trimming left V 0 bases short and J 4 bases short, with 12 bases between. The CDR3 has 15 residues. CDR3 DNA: TGTGCCAGCAGTGAAGCGCTGACAGCGCCCTATGGCTACACCTTC. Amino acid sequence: CASSEALTAPYGYTF.

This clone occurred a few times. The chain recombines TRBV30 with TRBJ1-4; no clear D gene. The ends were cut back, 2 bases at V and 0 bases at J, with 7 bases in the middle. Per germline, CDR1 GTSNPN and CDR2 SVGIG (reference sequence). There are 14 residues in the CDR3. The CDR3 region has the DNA TGTGCCTGGAGTCAGGAAGCAACTAATGAAAAACTGTTTTTT. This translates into CAWSQEATNEKLFF. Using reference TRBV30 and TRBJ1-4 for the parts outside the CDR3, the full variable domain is SQTIHQWPATLVQPVGSPLSLECTVEGTSNPNLYWYRQAAGRGLQLLFYSVGIGQISSEVPQNLSASRPQDRQFILSSKKLLLSDSGFYLCAWSQEATNEKLFFGSGTQLSVL.

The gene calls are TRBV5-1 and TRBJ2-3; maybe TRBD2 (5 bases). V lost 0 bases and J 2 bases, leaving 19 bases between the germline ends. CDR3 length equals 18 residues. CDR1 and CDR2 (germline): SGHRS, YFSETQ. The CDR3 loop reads CASSLGQSDFFSTDTQYF. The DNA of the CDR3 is TGCGCCAGCAGCTTGGGGCAATCGGACTTCTTCTCCACAGATACGCAGTATTTT.

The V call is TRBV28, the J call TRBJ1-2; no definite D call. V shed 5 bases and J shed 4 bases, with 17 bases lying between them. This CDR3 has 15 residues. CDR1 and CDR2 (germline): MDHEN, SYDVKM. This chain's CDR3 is CASSLIVRGSYGYTF. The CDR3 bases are TGTGCCAGCAGTCTTATCGTTAGAGGGTCCTATGGCTACACCTTC.

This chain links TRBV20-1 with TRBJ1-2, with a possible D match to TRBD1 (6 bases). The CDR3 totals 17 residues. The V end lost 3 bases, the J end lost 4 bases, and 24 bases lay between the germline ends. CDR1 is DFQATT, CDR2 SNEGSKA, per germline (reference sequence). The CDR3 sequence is CSASPSQGGGRSYGYTF. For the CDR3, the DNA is TGCAGTGCTAGTCCAAGTCAGGGAGGGGGTAGGAGCTATGGCTACACCTTC.

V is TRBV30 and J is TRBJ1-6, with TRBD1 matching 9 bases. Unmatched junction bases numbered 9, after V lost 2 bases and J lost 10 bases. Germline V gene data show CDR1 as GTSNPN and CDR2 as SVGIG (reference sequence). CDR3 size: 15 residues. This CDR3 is CAWSHGGQGKSPLHF. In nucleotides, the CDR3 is TGTGCCTGGAGTCACGGTGGACAGGGGAAATCACCCCTCCACTTT.

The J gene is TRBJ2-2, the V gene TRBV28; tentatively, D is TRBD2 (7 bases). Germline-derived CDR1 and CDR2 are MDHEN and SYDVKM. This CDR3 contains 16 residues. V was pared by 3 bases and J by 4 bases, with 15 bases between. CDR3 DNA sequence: TGTGCCAGCAGTTTTTGGCCGGGGGGCAGCACCGGGGAGCTGTTTTTT. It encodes CASSFWPGGSTGELFF.

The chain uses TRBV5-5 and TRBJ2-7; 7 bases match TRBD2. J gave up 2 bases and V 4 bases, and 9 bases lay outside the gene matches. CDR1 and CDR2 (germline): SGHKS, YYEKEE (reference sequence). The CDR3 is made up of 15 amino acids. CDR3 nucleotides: TGTGCCAGCAGCGCGATGCTAGCGGTCGCCTACGAGCAGTACTTC. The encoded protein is CASSAMLAVAYEQYF.

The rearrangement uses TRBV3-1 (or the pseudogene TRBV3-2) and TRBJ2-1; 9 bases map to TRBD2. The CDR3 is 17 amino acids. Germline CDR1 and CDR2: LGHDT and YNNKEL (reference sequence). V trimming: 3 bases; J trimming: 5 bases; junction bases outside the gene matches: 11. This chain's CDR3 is CASSQVGGREGDNEQFF. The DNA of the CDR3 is TGTGCCAGCAGCCAGGTCGGCGGGAGGGAAGGGGACAATGAGCAGTTCTTC.

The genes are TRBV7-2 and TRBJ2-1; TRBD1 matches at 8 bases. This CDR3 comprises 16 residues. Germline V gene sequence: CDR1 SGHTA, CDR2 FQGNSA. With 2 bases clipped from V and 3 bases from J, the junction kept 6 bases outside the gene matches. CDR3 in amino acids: CASSLSTGTGYNEQFF. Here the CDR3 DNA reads TGTGCCAGCAGCTTAAGTACCGGGACAGGCTACAATGAGCAGTTCTTC.

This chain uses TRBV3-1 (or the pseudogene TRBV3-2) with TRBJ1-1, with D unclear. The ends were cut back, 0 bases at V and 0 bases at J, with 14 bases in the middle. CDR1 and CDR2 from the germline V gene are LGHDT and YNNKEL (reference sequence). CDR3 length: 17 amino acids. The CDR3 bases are TGTGCCAGCAGCCAAGATGGTAGGGTAAGAATGAACACTGAAGCTTTCTTT. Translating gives CASSQDGRVRMNTEAFF.

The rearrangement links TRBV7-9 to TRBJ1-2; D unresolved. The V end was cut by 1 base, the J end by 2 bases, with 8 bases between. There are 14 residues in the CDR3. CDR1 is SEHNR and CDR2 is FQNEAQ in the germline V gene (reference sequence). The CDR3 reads CASSLEGNNYGYTF. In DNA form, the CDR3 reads TGTGCCAGCAGCTTAGAAGGCAACAACTATGGCTACACCTTC.

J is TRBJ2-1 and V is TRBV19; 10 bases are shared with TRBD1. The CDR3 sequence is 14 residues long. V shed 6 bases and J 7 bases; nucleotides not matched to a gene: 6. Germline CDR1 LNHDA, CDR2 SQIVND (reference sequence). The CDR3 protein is CASSRDRGWNEQFF. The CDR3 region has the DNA TGTGCCAGTAGCCGGGACAGGGGATGGAATGAGCAGTTCTTC. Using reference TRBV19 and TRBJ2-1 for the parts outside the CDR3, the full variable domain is DGGITQSPKYLFRKEGQNVTLSCEQNLNHDAMYWYRQDPGQGLRLIYYSQIVNDFQKGDIAEGYSVSREKKESFPLTVTSAQKNPTAFYLCASSRDRGWNEQFFGPGTRLTVL.

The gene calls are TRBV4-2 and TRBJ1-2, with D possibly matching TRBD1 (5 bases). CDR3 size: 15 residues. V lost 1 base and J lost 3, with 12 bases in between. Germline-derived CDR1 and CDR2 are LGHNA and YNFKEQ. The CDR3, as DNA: TGTGCCAGCAGCCAAGGTCCGGGACTACACTATGGCTACACCTTC. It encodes CASSQGPGLHYGYTF.

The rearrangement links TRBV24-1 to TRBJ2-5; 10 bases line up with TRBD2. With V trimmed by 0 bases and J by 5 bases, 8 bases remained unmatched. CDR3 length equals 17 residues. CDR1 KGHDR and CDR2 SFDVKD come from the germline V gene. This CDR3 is CATSDLTQREGRETQYF. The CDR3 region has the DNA TGTGCCACCAGTGATTTGACGCAGCGGGAGGGCCGGGAGACCCAGTACTTC.

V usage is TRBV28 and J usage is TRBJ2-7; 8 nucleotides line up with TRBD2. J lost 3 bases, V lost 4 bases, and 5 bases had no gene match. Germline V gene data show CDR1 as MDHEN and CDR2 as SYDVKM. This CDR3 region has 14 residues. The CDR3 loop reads CASSWTSRIYEQYF. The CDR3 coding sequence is TGTGCCAGCAGTTGGACTAGCAGAATCTACGAGCAGTACTTC.

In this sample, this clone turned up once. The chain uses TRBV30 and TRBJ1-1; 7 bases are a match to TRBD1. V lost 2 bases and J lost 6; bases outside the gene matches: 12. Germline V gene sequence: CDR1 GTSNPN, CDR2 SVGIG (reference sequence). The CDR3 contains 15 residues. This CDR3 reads CAWSQKLDRVAEAFF. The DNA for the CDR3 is TGTGCCTGGAGTCAAAAATTAGACAGGGTGGCTGAAGCTTTCTTT.

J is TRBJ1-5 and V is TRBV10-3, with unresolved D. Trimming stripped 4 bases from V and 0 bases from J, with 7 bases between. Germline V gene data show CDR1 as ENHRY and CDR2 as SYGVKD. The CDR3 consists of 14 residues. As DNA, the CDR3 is TGTGCCATCAGTGGCGGGGATAGCAATCAGCCCCAGCATTTT. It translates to CAISGGDSNQPQHF.

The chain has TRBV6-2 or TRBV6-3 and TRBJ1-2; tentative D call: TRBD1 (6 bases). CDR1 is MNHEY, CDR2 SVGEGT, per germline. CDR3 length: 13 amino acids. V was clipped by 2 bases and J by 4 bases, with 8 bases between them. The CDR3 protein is CASSYGQFYGYTF. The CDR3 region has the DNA TGTGCCAGCAGTTACGGACAGTTCTATGGCTACACCTTC.